This T cell receptor beta chain appears in the sequencing data of a study of patients and donors after allogeneic stem cell transplantation (dated by TCRdb to the early 2020s). The V and J ends are trimmed by 4 bases and 3 bases, leaving 10 bases between them. The CDR3, cysteine through phenylalanine, is 13 amino acids long. CDR3 DNA is the only sequence kept; it has 39 bases, read in frame from the first base. The CDR1 and CDR2 encoded by the germline V gene (reference sequence) are SEHNR and FQNEAQ. To prepare the library, RT-PCR was applied. Instrument on record: NextSeq 550. The public reads were quality trimmed at Q25 with fastp and then assembled into clones with MiXCR by TCRdb, keeping productive beta chains. Entries that share a CDR3 protein sequence are merged under the most common genes and DNA. The sample records about 72,000 distinct CDR3 sequences, about 26% of which are singletons. Clones ranked in the top ten supply about 25% of the sample.

A note on this clonotype: Its binding antigen is unknown. No much larger clone is present one base from it, and per-base qualities are unavailable.

This TCR was sampled from a human donor who was either an allogeneic HSCT recipient or a stem cell or donor lymphocyte infusion donor (not recorded which). It is not recorded whose cells these are; they may come from a transplant donor. The V gene is TRBV7-9 and the J gene is TRBJ2-7, with no confidently assigned D gene. The specimen sequenced was blood, either unsorted or a sorted T cell fraction (not recorded which). The DNA reads TGTGCCAGCAGCTCTCCCTCCCTCTACGAGCAGTACTTC. Translated, this gives CASSSPSLYEQYF.